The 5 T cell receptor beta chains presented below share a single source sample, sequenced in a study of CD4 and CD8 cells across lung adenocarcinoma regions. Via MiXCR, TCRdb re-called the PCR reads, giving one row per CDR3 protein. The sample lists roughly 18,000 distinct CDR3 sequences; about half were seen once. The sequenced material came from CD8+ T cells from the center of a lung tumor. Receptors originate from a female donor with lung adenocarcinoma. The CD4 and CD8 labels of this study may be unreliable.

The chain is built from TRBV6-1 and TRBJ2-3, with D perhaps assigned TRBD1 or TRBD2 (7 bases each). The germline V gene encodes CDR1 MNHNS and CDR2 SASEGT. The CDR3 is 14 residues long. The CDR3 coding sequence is TGTGCGAGCTCAGGGGGGGGGGGAACAGATACGCAGTATTTT. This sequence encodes CASSGGGGTDTQYF.

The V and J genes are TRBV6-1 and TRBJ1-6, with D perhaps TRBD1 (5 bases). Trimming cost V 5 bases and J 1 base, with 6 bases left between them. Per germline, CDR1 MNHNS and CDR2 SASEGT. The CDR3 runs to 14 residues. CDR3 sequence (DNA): TGTGCCAGCAGTAGACAGTCCTATAATTCACCCCTCCACTTT. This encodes CASSRQSYNSPLHF.

CDR3 nucleotides: TGTGCCAGCAGTATTCAGGGACAGGGCGCAGATACGCAGTATTTT. It yields the protein CASSIQGQGADTQYF. J is TRBJ2-3 and V is TRBV6-1; TRBD1 aligns across 9 bases. CDR1 is MNHNS, CDR2 SASEGT, per germline. CDR3 length: 15 amino acids. V was clipped by 5 bases and J by 4 bases; unmatched bases: 7.

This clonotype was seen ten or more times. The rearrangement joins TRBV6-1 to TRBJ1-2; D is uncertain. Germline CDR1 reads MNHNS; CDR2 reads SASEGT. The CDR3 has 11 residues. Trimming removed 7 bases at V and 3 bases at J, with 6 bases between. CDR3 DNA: TGTGCCAGCATGGGTTACTATGGCTACACCTTC. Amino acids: CASMGYYGYTF.

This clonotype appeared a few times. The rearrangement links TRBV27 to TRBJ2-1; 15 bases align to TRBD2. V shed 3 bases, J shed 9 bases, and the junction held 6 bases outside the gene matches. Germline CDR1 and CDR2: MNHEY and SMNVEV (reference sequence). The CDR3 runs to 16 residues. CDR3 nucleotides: TGTGCCAGCAGTTTGACCTGGACTAGCGGGGGGGGTGAGCAGTTCTTC. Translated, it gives CASSLTWTSGGGEQFF.